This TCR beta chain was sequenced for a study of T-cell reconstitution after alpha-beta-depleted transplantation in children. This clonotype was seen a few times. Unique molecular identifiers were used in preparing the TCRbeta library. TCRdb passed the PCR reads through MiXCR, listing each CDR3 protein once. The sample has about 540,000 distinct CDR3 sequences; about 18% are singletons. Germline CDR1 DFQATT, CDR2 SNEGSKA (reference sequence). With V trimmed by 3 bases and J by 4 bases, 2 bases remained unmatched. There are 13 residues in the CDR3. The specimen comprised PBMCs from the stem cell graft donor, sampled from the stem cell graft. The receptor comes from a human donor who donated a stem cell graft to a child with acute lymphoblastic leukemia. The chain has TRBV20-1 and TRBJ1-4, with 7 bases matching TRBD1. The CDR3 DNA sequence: TGCAGTGCTAGGGACAGGAGTAATGAAAAACTGTTTTTT. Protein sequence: CSARDRSNEKLFF.